A single T cell receptor (beta chain) is shown here with its context. Antigen: not known. This specimen comes from a study of OX40 agonist ivuxolimab in advanced cancers. Study-wide background: Administration of intravenous ivuxolimab to patients occurred every 2 weeks at 0.01 to 10 mg/kg.

General study findings and limits: Mean expanded clone counts were higher in CD8+ than CD4+ T cells.

The CDR3 extends over 14 amino acids. Germline lookup yields CDR1 LNHDA and CDR2 SQIVND (reference sequence). V lost 6 bases and J lost 1, with 10 bases in between. The repertoire was sequenced with immunoSEQ multiplex PCR; TCRdb's copy has only in-frame clones and lacks some. The sample records 15,000 or so clones, 75% to 90% being singletons. The specimen was CD4+ or CD8+ T cells sorted from blood, collected in a trial of the OX40 agonist ivuxolimab. This receptor was taken from an adult with an advanced solid tumor such as melanoma, head and neck, liver or kidney cancer. V and J are TRBV19 and TRBJ2-1, with a possible D match to TRBD2 (5 bases). The CDR3 DNA follows: TGTGCCAGTAGAGAACTAGGGTCCTACAATGAGCAGTTCTTC. Translated: CASRELGSYNEQFF.